The subject of this entry is one TCR beta chain. This record comes from a study of T-cell memory formation after mild COVID-19. CDR3 size: 12 residues. The V gene's germline CDR1 is SGHVS and CDR2 FNYEAQ. V was trimmed by 2 bases and J by 7 bases, leaving 8 bases between them. TCRdb recomputed calls from the 5' RACE reads with MiXCR, one row per CDR3 protein. This sample has around 83,000 distinct CDR3 sequences, with 25% found just once. The sequencing input was PBMCs or a T cell subset sorted from them (not recorded which). This clonotype originated in a man aged 18 to 29 who had mild COVID-19 (a few samples of this study predate the infection). Cell type and time point are not known. The V and J genes are TRBV7-6 and TRBJ2-5, with D possibly being TRBD2 (5 bases). The DNA for the CDR3 is TGTGCCAGCAGCTTACCTGAGGGGACCCAGTACTTC. Its translation is CASSLPEGTQYF.